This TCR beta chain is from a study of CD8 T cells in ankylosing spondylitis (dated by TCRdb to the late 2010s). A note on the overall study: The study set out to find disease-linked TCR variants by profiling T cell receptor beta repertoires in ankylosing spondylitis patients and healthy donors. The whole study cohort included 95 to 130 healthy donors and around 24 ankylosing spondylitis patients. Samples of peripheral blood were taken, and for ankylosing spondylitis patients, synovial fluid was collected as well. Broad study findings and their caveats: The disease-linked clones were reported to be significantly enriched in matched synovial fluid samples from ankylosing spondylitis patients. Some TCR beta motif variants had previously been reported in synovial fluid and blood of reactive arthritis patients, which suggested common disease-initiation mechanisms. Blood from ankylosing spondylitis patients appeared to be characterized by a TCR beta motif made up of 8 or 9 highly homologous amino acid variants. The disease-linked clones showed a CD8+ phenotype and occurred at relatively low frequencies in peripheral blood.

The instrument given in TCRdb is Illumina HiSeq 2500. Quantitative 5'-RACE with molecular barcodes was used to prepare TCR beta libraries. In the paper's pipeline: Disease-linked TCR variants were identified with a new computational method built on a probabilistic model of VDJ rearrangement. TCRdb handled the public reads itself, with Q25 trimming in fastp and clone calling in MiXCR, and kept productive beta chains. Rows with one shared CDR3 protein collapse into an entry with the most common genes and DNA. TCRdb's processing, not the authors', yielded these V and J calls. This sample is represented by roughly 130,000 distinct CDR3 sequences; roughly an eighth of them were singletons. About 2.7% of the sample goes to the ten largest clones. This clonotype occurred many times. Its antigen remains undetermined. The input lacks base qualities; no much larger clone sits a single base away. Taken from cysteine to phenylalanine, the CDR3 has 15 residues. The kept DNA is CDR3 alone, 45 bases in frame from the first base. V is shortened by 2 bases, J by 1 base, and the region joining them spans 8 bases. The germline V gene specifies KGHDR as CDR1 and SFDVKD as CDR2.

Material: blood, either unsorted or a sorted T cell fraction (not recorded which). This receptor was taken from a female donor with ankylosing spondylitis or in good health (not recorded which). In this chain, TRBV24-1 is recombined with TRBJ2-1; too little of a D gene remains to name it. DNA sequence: TGTGCCACCAGTGATTCCCAGAGTTCCTACAATGAGCAGTTCTTC. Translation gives CATSDSQSSYNEQFF.